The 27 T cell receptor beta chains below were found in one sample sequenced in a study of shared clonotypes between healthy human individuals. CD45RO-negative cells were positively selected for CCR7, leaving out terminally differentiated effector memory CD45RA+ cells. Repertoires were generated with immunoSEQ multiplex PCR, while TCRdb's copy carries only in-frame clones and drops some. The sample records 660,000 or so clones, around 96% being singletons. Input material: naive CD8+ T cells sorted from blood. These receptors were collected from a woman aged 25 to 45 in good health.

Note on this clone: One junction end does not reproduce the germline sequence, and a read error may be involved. The CDR3 DNA sequence: TGTGTCAGCAGCACCGGGTCCTACGAGCAGTACTTC. Translating gives CVSSTGSYEQYF. V and J are TRBV5-6 and TRBJ2-7, with unresolved D. The CDR3 has 12 amino acids. The germline CDR1 and CDR2 sequences are SGHDT and YYEEEE. Full variable domain (outside the CDR3, taken from reference TRBV5-6 and TRBJ2-7): DAGVTQSPTHLIKTRGQQVTLRCSPKSGHDTVSWYQQALGQGPQFIFQYYEEEERQRGNFPDRFSGHQFPNYSSELNVNALLLGDSALYLCVSSTGSYEQYFGPGTRLTVT.

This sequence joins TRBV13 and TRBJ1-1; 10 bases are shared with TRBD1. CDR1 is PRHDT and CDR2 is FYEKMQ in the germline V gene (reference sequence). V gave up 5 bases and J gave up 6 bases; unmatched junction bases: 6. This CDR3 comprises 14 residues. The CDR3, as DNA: TGTGCCAGCAGCATGGACAGGGGGTCTTCTGAAGCTTTCTTT. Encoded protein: CASSMDRGSSEAFF.

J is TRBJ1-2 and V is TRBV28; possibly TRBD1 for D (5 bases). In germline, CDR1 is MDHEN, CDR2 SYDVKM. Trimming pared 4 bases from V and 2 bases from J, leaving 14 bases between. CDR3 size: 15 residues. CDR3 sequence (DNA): TGTGCCAGCAGTTCCCGTGCGGAGGGGAACTATGGCTACACCTTC. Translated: CASSSRAEGNYGYTF.

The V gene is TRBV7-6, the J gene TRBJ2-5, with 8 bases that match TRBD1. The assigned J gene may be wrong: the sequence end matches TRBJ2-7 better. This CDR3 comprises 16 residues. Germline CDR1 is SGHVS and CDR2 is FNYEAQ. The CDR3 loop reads CASSLGQGTGSYEQYF. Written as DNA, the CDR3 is TGTGCCAGCAGCTTAGGTCAAGGGACAGGTTCCTACGAGCAGTACTTC.

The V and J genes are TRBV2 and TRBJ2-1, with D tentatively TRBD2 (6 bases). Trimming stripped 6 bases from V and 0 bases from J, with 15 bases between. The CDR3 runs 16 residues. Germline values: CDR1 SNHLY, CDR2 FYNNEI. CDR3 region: CASRGDLLNSYNEQFF. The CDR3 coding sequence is TGTGCCAGCAGGGGGGACTTGCTAAACTCCTACAATGAGCAGTTCTTC.

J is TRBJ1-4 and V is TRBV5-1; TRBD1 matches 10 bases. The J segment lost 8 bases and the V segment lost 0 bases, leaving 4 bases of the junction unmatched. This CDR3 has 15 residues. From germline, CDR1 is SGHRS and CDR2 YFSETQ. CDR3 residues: CASSLDGTGEEKLFF. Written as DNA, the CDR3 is TGCGCCAGCAGCTTGGATGGGACAGGGGAGGAAAAACTGTTTTTT.

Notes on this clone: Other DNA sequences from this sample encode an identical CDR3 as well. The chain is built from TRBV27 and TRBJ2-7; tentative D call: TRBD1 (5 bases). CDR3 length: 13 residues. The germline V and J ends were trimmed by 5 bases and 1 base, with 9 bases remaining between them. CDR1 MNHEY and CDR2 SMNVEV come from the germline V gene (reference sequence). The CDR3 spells CASSLTESYEQYF. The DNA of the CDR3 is TGTGCCAGCAGTCTGACAGAATCCTACGAGCAGTACTTC.

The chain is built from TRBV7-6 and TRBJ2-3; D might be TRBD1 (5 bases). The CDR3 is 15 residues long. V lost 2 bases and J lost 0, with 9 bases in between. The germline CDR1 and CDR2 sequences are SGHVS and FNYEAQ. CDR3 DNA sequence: TGTGCCAGCAGCTTAACAGGAGCTAGCACAGATACGCAGTATTTT. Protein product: CASSLTGASTDTQYF.

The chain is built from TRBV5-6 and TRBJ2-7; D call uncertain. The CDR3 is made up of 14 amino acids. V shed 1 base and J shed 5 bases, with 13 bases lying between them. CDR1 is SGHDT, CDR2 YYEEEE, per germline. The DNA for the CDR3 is TGTGCCAGCAGCTTGTTGGCCCCCCCCCACGAGCAGTACTTC. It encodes CASSLLAPPHEQYF.

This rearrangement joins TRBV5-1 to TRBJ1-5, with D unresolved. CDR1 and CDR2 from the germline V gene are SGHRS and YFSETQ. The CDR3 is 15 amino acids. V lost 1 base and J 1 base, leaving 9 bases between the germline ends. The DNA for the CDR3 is TGCGCCAGCAGCTTGACCGGCGGAAGCAATCAGCCCCAGCATTTT. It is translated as CASSLTGGSNQPQHF.

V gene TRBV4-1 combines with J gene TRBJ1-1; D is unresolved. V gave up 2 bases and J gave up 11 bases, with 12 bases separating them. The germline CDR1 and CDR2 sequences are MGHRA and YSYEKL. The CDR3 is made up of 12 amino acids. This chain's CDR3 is CASSQYPSGAFF. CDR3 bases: TGCGCCAGCAGCCAATACCCGTCCGGGGCTTTCTTT.

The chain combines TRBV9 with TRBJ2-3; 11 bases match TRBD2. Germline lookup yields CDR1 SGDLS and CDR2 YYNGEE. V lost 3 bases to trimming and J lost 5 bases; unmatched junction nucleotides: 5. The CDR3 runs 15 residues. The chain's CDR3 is CASSDSGRAGDTQYF. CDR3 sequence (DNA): TGTGCCAGCAGCGATAGCGGGAGGGCCGGAGATACGCAGTATTTT.

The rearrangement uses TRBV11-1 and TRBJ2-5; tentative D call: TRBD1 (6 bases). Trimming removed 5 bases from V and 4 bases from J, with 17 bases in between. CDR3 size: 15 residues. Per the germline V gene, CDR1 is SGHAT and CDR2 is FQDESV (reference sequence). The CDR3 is CASSLSGEGGETQYF. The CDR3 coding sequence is TGTGCCAGCAGCCTATCCGGTGAAGGGGGAGAGACCCAGTACTTC.

DNA of the CDR3: TGTGCCAGCAGCTTAGACCACCAAGAGACCCAGTACTTC. This gives the protein CASSLDHQETQYF. This chain joins TRBV7-9 and TRBJ2-5; D not certain. CDR3 length: 13 amino acids. From germline, CDR1 is SEHNR and CDR2 FQNEAQ (reference sequence). Trimming shortened V by 1 base and J by 0 bases, and 3 bases separated the two germline ends.

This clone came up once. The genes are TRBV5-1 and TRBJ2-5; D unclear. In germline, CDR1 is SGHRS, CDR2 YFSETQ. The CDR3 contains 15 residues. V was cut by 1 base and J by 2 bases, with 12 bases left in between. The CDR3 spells CASSLLVSPQETQYF. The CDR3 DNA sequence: TGCGCCAGCAGCTTGTTGGTCTCGCCACAAGAGACCCAGTACTTC.

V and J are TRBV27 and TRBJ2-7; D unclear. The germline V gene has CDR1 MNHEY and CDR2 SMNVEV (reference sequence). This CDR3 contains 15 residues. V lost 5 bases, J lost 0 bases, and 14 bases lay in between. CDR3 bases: TGTGCCAGCAGTCAGCGACAAACCCTCTCCTACGAGCAGTACTTC. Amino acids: CASSQRQTLSYEQYF.

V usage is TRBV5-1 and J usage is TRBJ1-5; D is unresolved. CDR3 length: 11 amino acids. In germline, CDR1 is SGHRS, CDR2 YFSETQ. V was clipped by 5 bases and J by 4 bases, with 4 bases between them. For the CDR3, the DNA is TGCGCCAGCAGAAGGAATCAGCCCCAGCATTTT. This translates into CASRRNQPQHF.

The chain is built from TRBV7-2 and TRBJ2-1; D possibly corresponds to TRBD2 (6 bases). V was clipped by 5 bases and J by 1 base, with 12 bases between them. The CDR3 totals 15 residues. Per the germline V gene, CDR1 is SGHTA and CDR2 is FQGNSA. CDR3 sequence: CASSASDLSYNEQFF. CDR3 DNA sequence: TGTGCCAGCAGCGCTAGCGATTTATCCTACAATGAGCAGTTCTTC.

CDR3 sequence reads: CASSDAGTTSETQYF. The CDR3 bases are TGTGCCAGCAGCGACGCCGGGACTACCTCGGAGACCCAGTACTTC. The chain has TRBV9 and TRBJ2-5; the match to TRBD2 covers 7 bases. V gave up 3 bases and J gave up 5 bases; unmatched junction bases: 10. The germline V gene encodes CDR1 SGDLS and CDR2 YYNGEE. The CDR3 runs to 15 residues. Drawing the rest from reference TRBV9 and TRBJ2-5, the complete variable domain is DSGVTQTPKHLITATGQRVTLRCSPRSGDLSVYWYQQSLDQGLQFLIQYYNGEERAKGNILERFSAQQFPDLHSELNLSSLELGDSALYFCASSDAGTTSETQYFGPGTRLLVL.

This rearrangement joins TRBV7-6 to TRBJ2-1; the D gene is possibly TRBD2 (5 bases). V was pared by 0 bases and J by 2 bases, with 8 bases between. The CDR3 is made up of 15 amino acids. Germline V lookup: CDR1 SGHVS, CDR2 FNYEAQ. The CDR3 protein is CASSLAEVAYNEQFF. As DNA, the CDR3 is TGTGCCAGCAGCTTAGCGGAGGTAGCCTACAATGAGCAGTTCTTC.

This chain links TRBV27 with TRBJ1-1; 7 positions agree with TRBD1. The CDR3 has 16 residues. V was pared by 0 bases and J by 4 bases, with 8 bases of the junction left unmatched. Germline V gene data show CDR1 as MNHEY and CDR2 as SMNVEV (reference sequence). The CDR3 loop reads CASSLSIRQGATEAFF. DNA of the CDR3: TGTGCCAGCAGTTTATCGATAAGACAGGGAGCCACTGAAGCTTTCTTT.

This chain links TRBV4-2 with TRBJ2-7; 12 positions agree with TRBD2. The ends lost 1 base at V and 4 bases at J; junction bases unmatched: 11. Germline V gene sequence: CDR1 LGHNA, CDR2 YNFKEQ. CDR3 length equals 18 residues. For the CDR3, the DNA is TGTGCCAGCAGCCAAGTCGGGCTAGCGGGAGGGCAAGTTTACGAGCAGTACTTC. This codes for CASSQVGLAGGQVYEQYF.

The DNA of the CDR3 is TGTGCCAGCAGCCAGGATGGACTAGCGGGAGGCGTATACAATGAGCAGTTCTTC. Translating gives CASSQDGLAGGVYNEQFF. The chain carries TRBV14 and TRBJ2-1; the match to TRBD2 covers 14 bases. CDR3 length equals 18 residues. Germline V gene data show CDR1 as SGHDN and CDR2 as FVKESK. The J segment lost 4 bases and the V segment lost 3 bases, leaving 8 bases of the junction unmatched.

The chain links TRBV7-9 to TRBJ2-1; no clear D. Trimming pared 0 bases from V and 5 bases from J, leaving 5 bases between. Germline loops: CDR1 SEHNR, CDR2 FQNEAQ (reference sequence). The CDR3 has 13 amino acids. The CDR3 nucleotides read TGTGCCAGCAGCTTAGCGGCCGACAATGAGCAGTTCTTC. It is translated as CASSLAADNEQFF. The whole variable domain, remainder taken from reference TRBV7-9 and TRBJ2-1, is DTGVSQNPRHKITKRGQNVTFRCDPISEHNRLYWYRQTLGQGPEFLTYFQNEAQLEKSRLLSDRFSAERPKGSFSTLEIQRTEQGDSAMYLCASSLAADNEQFFGPGTRLTVL.

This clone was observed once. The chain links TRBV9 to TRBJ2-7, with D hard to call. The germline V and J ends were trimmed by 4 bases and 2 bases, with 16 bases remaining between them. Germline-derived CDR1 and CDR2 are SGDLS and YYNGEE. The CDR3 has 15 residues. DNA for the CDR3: TGTGCCAGCAGCACGGCCGGAGACTGGACCTACGAGCAGTACTTC. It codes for CASSTAGDWTYEQYF.

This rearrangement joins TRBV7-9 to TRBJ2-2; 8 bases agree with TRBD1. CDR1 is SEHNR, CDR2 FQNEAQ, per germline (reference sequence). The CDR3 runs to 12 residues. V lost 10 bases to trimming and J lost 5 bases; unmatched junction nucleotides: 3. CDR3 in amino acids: CANQGATGELFF. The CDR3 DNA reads TGTGCCAACCAGGGGGCGACCGGGGAGCTGTTTTTT.

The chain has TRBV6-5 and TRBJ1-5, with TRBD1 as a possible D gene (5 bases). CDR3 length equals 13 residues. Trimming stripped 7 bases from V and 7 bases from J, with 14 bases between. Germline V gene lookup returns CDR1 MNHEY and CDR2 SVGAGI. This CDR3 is CASTPGPGQPQHF. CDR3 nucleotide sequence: TGTGCCAGCACCCCAGGGCCTGGGCAGCCCCAGCATTTT.